A selection of T cell receptor beta chains follows, all from one sample in a study of cytomegalovirus exposure and HLA in healthy donors. The protocol was immunoSEQ multiplex PCR, while the TCRdb copy is restricted to in-frame clones and leaves out a portion. In the table there are fewer than 200,000 clones, more than 85% of which are singletons. Sequenced sample: PBMCs. The receptors were sampled from a girl less than two years old in good health and CMV-seronegative. The CDR3 runs from the conserved cysteine through the conserved F or W. A D gene is named only where the DNA matches it firmly. A clone size is listed for some rows: how often the clone was seen (once, few, many), or a class if it is expanded.

clone_size j_call v_call d_call cdr3_length cdr3_nt cdr3_aa
. TRBJ1-4 TRBV2 TRBD1 14 TGTGCCACTACAGGGGGAGCAACTAATGAAAAACTGTTTTTT CATTGGATNEKLFF
. TRBJ1-1 TRBV5-1 . 15 TGCGCCAGCAGCTTGGCGCAGGGGAGGGGCACTGAAGCTTTCTTT CASSLAQGRGTEAFF
. TRBJ2-7 TRBV6-5 TRBD1 15 TGTGCCAGCAGTTTAACCAGGGGGCAGGGTGGCGAGCAGTACTTC CASSLTRGQGGEQYF
. TRBJ2-5 TRBV7-8 TRBD2 12 TGTGCCTGCCCGGGGGGACAAGAGACCCAGTACTTC CACPGGQETQYF
once TRBJ2-7 TRBV15 TRBD2 20 TGTGCCACCAGCAGAGATTTTCGCGGGAGAATCTTTCGGGGGGACTACGAGCAGTACTTC CATSRDFRGRIFRGDYEQYF
. TRBJ2-1 TRBV6-5 TRBD2 15 TGTGCCAGCAGTCCTAGCGGGAGGTTTTACAATGAGCAGTTCTTC CASSPSGRFYNEQFF
. TRBJ2-1 TRBV4-2 TRBD2 16 TGTGCCAGCAGCCAAGATAAGGCTAGCGGCTACAATGAGCAGTTCTTC CASSQDKASGYNEQFF
. TRBJ2-1 TRBV5-1 . 11 TGCGCCAGCAGCTTTATAAATGAGCAGTTCTTC CASSFINEQFF
. TRBJ1-3 TRBV7-9 TRBD1 15 TGTGCCAGCAGCTTAGGACAGGGCGCTGGAAACACCATATATTTT CASSLGQGAGNTIYF
. TRBJ2-5 TRBV6-6 TRBD1 13 TGTGCCAGCATCGCAGGGGGTCGAGAGACCCAGTACTTC CASIAGGRETQYF